Sequencing of this T cell receptor beta chain was carried out in a study of chemoradiotherapy in HPV16-positive cancers. This CDR3 is 15 amino acids long. The ends were cut back, 0 bases at V and 5 bases at J, with 12 bases in the middle. Germline CDR1 and CDR2: SGHKS and YYEKEE (reference sequence). Libraries were prepared by immunoSEQ multiplex PCR; TCRdb keeps only in-frame clonotypes and omits some of them. Of some 35,000 clones in the sample, 80% to 95% were seen once. The chain joins TRBV5-5 to TRBJ1-3, with D possibly TRBD1 on 5 matching bases. This receptor was obtained from a human donor with HPV-associated anogenital cancer. The sample here was blood, taken from a patient who underwent chemoradiotherapy. This CDR3 is CASSLVLPGRNTIYF. In DNA, the CDR3 is TGTGCCAGCAGCTTGGTGCTCCCAGGGAGAAACACCATATATTTT.